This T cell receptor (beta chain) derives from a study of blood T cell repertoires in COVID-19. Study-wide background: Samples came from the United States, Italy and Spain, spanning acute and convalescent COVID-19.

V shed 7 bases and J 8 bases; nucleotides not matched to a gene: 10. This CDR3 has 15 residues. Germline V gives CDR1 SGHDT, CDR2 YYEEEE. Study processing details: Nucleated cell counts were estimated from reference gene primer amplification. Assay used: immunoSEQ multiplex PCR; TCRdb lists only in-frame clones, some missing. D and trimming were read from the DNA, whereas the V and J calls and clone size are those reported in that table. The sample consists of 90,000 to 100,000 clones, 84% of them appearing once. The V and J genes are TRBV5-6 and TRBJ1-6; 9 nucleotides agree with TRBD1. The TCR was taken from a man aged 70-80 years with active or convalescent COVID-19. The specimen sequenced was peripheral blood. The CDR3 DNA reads TGTGCCAGCGGGGTGGACAGGGGAAGAGATTCACCCCTCCACTTT. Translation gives CASGVDRGRDSPLHF.